This T cell receptor (beta chain) was sequenced for a study of blood T cell repertoires in COVID-19. Study as a whole: Material from acute and convalescent COVID-19 was sourced from the United States, Italy and Spain.

Participant ages covered about 18 to 95 years across 20 to 25 US areas. In assigning cohorts, the study relied on participant-reported clinical history. The CDR3 has 15 amino acids. The V and J ends lost 8 bases and 3 bases, in that order; junction bases with no gene match: 12. Germline-derived CDR1 and CDR2 are LNHDA and SQIVND (reference sequence). Original data processing: Amplifying reference gene primers gave estimates of nucleated cell counts. Data came from immunoSEQ multiplex PCR; TCRdb stores just in-frame clones and leaves some out. The V and J calls and clone size were taken over from that table, and D and trimming were inferred from the DNA. The sample consists of hundreds of thousands of clones, roughly nine tenths of them appearing once.

This sequence joins TRBV19 and TRBJ2-7, with TRBD2 matching over 8 bases. This receptor was taken from a woman in her twenties or thirties with acute COVID-19. Sequencing was done on a sample of PBMCs or T cells enriched from blood (not recorded which). CDR3 coding DNA: TGTGCCAGTCGGGAACGGGGGGGCCCTGGCTACGAGCAGTACTTC. Translated, it gives CASRERGGPGYEQYF. Full variable domain (missing parts from reference TRBV19 and TRBJ2-7): DGGITQSPKYLFRKEGQNVTLSCEQNLNHDAMYWYRQDPGQGLRLIYYSQIVNDFQKGDIAEGYSVSREKKESFPLTVTSAQKNPTAFYLCASRERGGPGYEQYFGPGTRLTVT.